Each of the 19 T cell receptor beta chains below was sequenced from the same sample in a study of T cell changes during pregnancy in multiple sclerosis. Assay used: immunoSEQ multiplex PCR; TCRdb lists only in-frame clones, some missing. The sample records about 73,000 clones, approximately 92% being singletons. The source was peripheral blood, collected in the third trimester of pregnancy. Source of these receptors: a female donor in good health, enrolled as a control in a pregnancy study.

The rearrangement links TRBV6-1 to TRBJ2-7; maybe TRBD1 (6 bases). CDR1 and CDR2 (germline): MNHNS, SASEGT. The CDR3 spans 16 residues. V was pared by 1 base and J by 1 base, with 14 bases between. The DNA of the CDR3 is TGTGCCAGCAGTGAAGAGGAAGGGACACCTTCCTACGAGCAGTACTTC. Translated: CASSEEEGTPSYEQYF.

The chain carries TRBV15 and TRBJ2-7; maybe TRBD1 (6 bases). V shed 1 base and J shed 3 bases, with 10 bases lying between them. The germline V gene encodes CDR1 LNHNV and CDR2 YYDKDF (reference sequence). The length of the CDR3 is 14 residues. The CDR3 DNA reads as TGTGCCACCAGCAGAGGCAAACAGGGCTACGAGCAGTACTTC. It translates to CATSRGKQGYEQYF.

The V and J genes are TRBV27 and TRBJ1-1; D is unresolved. The CDR3 runs 12 residues. CDR1 is MNHEY and CDR2 is SMNVEV in the germline V gene (reference sequence). V dropped 7 bases and J dropped 5 bases, with 11 bases sitting between them. The CDR3 DNA reads as TGTGCCAGCAATTCCCTAAAGACTGAAGCTTTCTTT. It encodes CASNSLKTEAFF.

The CDR3 DNA reads as TGTGCCAGCAGTGAGGGAGAGCCCGGGGAGCTGTTTTTT. This gives the protein CASSEGEPGELFF. The chain recombines TRBV6-4 with TRBJ2-2, with D possibly being TRBD2 (5 bases). Trimming cost V 3 bases and J 6 bases, with 8 bases left between them. This CDR3 comprises 13 residues. Germline V gene data show CDR1 as MRHNA and CDR2 as SNTAGT.

The chain links TRBV28 to TRBJ1-2, with TRBD1 identical over 10 bases. The CDR3 loop spans 15 amino acids. The J segment lost 5 bases and the V segment lost 5 bases, leaving 8 bases of the junction unmatched. Looked up from germline, CDR1 is MDHEN and CDR2 is SYDVKM. The CDR3 coding sequence is TGTGCCAGCAGTCCCCCGACAGGGGGCAGGTATGGCTACACCTTC. Residues: CASSPPTGGRYGYTF.

J is TRBJ1-1 and V is TRBV2, with D unclear. The CDR3 covers 10 residues. CDR1 and CDR2 from the germline V gene are SNHLY and FYNNEI. Trimming left V 7 bases short and J 11 bases short, with 11 bases between. CDR3 residues: CASNSLGAFF. CDR3 in DNA: TGTGCCAGCAATTCCCTGGGCGCTTTCTTT.

The chain couples TRBV19 to TRBJ2-3; maybe TRBD2 (6 bases). Trimming took 5 bases from V and 0 from J, leaving 15 bases between them. Per germline, CDR1 LNHDA and CDR2 SQIVND (reference sequence). This CDR3 spans 16 amino acids. CDR3 DNA: TGTGCCAGTAGTGGGCCGGGAGTGGATAGCACAGATACGCAGTATTTT. Its protein is CASSGPGVDSTDTQYF. Supplemented by reference TRBV19 and TRBJ2-3, the full variable domain reads DGGITQSPKYLFRKEGQNVTLSCEQNLNHDAMYWYRQDPGQGLRLIYYSQIVNDFQKGDIAEGYSVSREKKESFPLTVTSAQKNPTAFYLCASSGPGVDSTDTQYFGPGTRLTVL.

With respect to this clone: Other DNA sequences within the sample encode an identical CDR3. This chain joins TRBV5-1 and TRBJ2-7; 9 bases fit TRBD1. After removal of 3 bases from V and 2 bases from J, the junction contained 3 bases not matched to a gene. The CDR3 runs to 14 residues. Germline CDR1 and CDR2: SGHRS and YFSETQ. The CDR3: CASSSGQGTYEQYF. The CDR3 coding sequence is TGCGCCAGCAGCTCGGGACAGGGAACCTACGAGCAGTACTTC.

The chain joins TRBV11-2 to TRBJ2-7; maybe TRBD1 (5 bases). This CDR3 contains 14 residues. With 3 bases removed from V and 0 bases from J, the gap between germline ends came to 9 bases. Germline V gene sequence: CDR1 SGHAT, CDR2 FQNNGV. CDR3 in DNA: TGTGCCAGCAGCTTGGGGCGCAACTCCTACGAGCAGTACTTC. The encoded protein is CASSLGRNSYEQYF.

The J gene is TRBJ1-2, the V gene TRBV28, with 7 nucleotides matching TRBD1. J gave up 2 bases and V 6 bases, and 12 bases lay outside the gene matches. The germline gives CDR1 MDHEN, CDR2 SYDVKM. The CDR3 loop spans 16 amino acids. CDR3 DNA: TGTGCCAGCAGCGCCCCGGGACAGCAATCGAACTATGGCTACACCTTC. Protein sequence: CASSAPGQQSNYGYTF.

The V call is TRBV27, the J call TRBJ2-7; possible D gene TRBD2, 5 bases. The CDR3 length is 11 residues. Germline lookup yields CDR1 MNHEY and CDR2 SMNVEV (reference sequence). Deletions cut 8 bases from V and 5 bases from J, with 10 bases between. The CDR3 reads CASFAGHEQYF. For the CDR3, the DNA is TGTGCCAGCTTCGCGGGTCACGAGCAGTACTTC.

This rearrangement joins TRBV30 to TRBJ1-5; 7 bases align to TRBD1. Germline V gene lookup returns CDR1 GTSNPN and CDR2 SVGIG (reference sequence). Trimming at V came to 1 base and at J to 0 bases, leaving 6 bases not matched to a gene. The CDR3 is 16 residues long. The CDR3 here is CAWSGDRVISNQPQHF. CDR3 DNA: TGTGCCTGGAGTGGTGACAGGGTCATTAGCAATCAGCCCCAGCATTTT.

The chain has TRBV10-3 and TRBJ1-4, with TRBD1 identical over 7 bases. The CDR3 extends over 12 amino acids. Germline values: CDR1 ENHRY, CDR2 SYGVKD. V shed 10 bases, J shed 7 bases, and the junction held 6 bases outside the gene matches. CDR3 DNA sequence: TGTGCCACGGCGACAGGGTCTGAAAAACTGTTTTTT. Its translation: CATATGSEKLFF.

V gene TRBV6-6 combines with J gene TRBJ2-7, with 9 bases fitting TRBD1. With 2 bases clipped from V and 12 bases from J, the junction kept 5 bases outside the gene matches. Germline V gene lookup returns CDR1 MNHNY and CDR2 SVGAGI (reference sequence). This CDR3 spans 12 amino acids. The DNA of the CDR3 is TGTGCCAGCAGTTACGCACAGGGGGCCTCGTACTTC. This gives the protein CASSYAQGASYF.

This sequence joins TRBV28 and TRBJ2-7; D ambiguous. Germline-derived CDR1 and CDR2 are MDHEN and SYDVKM. Trimming removed 6 bases at V and 3 bases at J, with 12 bases between. The CDR3 is 13 residues long. The CDR3 protein is CASSHNTVYEQYF. Written as DNA, the CDR3 is TGTGCCAGCAGCCATAATACGGTCTACGAGCAGTACTTC. Full variable domain (outside the CDR3, taken from reference TRBV28 and TRBJ2-7): DVKVTQSSRYLVKRTGEKVFLECVQDMDHENMFWYRQDPGLGLRLIYFSYDVKMKEKGDIPEGYSVSREKKERFSLILESASTNQTSMYLCASSHNTVYEQYFGPGTRLTVT.

The chain employs TRBV29-1 and TRBJ1-4; D unresolved. This CDR3 is 12 amino acids long. Germline V gene lookup returns CDR1 SQVTM and CDR2 ANQGSEA. Trimming pared 7 bases from V and 3 bases from J, leaving 9 bases between. CDR3 DNA sequence: TGCAGCGGAGGGTCGGCTAATGAAAAACTGTTTTTT. Translation gives CSGGSANEKLFF.

The V gene is TRBV6-1, the J gene TRBJ2-7; D remains ambiguous. Germline-derived CDR1 and CDR2 are MNHNS and SASEGT. The CDR3 has 11 residues. V lost 8 bases and J 3 bases, leaving 8 bases between the germline ends. This chain's CDR3 is CASAAIYEQYF. The CDR3 DNA is TGTGCCAGCGCGGCCATCTACGAGCAGTACTTC.

V gene TRBV7-2 combines with J gene TRBJ2-2; possibly TRBD2 for D (5 bases). The CDR3 loop spans 14 amino acids. Germline CDR1 reads SGHTA; CDR2 reads FQGNSA. Deletions cut 1 base from V and 3 bases from J, with 6 bases between. The CDR3 here is CASSLGGYTGELFF. CDR3 sequence (DNA): TGTGCCAGCAGCTTAGGAGGGTACACCGGGGAGCTGTTTTTT.

The genes are TRBV5-5 and TRBJ2-2, with 11 bases aligning to TRBD1. The J segment lost 7 bases and the V segment lost 4 bases, leaving 9 bases of the junction unmatched. Germline values: CDR1 SGHKS, CDR2 YYEKEE (reference sequence). The CDR3 is made up of 16 amino acids. Here the CDR3 DNA reads TGTGCCAGCAGCCTAAGGACAGGGGGCACGGGCGGGGAGCTGTTTTTT. Its protein is CASSLRTGGTGGELFF.